This entry is about one TCR beta chain. Its specificity is not known. This sample was included in a study of cytomegalovirus exposure and HLA in healthy donors. Broader study findings: TCR beta sequences numbering more than 15,000 were associated with HLA alleles at 0.05 false discovery rate in a later analysis. The authors later found HLA-associated TCR beta chains more clonally expanded than equally common others.

Healthy bone marrow donors supplied every sample. Use of 60 Vbeta and 13 Jbeta primers characterized the PCR. The data were produced by immunoSEQ multiplex PCR, yet TCRdb's version contains in-frame clones alone and is incomplete. The table records about 100,000 clones, more than 75% of them present only once. Trimming shortened V by 8 bases and J by 3 bases, and 13 bases separated the two germline ends. The V gene's germline CDR1 is SGHAT and CDR2 FQNNGV. This CDR3 has 14 amino acids. This clonotype was obtained from a woman between 45 and 60 years old in good health and CMV-seropositive. The sequencing sample was made of PBMCs. The rearrangement joins TRBV11-2 to TRBJ1-4, with TRBD1 as a possible D gene (6 bases). The CDR3 loop is CASGSQGPNEKLFF. DNA of the CDR3: TGTGCCAGCGGTTCACAGGGCCCTAATGAAAAACTGTTTTTT.